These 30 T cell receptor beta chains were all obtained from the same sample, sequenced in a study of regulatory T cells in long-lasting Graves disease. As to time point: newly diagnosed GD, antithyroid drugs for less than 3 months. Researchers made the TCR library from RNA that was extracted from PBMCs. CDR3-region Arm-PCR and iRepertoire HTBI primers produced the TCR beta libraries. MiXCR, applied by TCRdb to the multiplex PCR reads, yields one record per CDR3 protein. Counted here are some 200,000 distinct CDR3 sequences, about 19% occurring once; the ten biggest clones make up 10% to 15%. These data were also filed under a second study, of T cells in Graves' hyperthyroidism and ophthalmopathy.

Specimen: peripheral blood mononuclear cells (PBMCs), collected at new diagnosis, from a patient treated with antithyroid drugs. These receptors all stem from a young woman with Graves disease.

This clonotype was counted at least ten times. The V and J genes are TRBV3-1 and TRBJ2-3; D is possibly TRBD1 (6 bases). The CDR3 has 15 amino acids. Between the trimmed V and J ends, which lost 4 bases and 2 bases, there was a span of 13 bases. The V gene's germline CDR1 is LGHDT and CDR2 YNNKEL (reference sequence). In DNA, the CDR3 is TGTGCCAGCAGCCTCAACAGGGTTAACACAGATACGCAGTATTTT. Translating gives CASSLNRVNTDTQYF.

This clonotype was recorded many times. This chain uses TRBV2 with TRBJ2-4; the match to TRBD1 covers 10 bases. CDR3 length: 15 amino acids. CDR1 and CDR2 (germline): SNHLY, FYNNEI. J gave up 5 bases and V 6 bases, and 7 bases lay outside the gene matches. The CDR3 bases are TGTGCCAGCAGCACGGACAGGGGGATCCAAAACATTCAGTACTTC. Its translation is CASSTDRGIQNIQYF. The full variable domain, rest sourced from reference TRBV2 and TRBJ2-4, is EPEVTQTPSHQVTQMGQEVILRCVPISNHLYFYWYRQILGQKVEFLVSFYNNEISEKSEIFDDQFSVERPDGSNFTLKIRSTKLEDSAMYFCASSTDRGIQNIQYFGAGTRLSVL.

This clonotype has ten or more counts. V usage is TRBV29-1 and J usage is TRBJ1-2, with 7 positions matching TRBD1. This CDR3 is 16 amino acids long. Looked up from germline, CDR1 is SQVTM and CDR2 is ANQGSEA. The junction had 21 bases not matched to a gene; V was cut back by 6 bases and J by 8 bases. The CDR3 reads CSVEGDRPTNLDGYTF. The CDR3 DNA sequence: TGCAGCGTAGAGGGGGACAGACCTACCAACCTAGACGGCTACACCTTC. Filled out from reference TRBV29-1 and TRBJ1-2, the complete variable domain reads SAVISQKPSRDICQRGTSLTIQCQVDSQVTMMFWYRQQPGQSLTLIATANQGSEATYESGFVIDKFPISRPNLTFSTLTVSNMSPEDSSIYLCSVEGDRPTNLDGYTFGSGTRLTVV.

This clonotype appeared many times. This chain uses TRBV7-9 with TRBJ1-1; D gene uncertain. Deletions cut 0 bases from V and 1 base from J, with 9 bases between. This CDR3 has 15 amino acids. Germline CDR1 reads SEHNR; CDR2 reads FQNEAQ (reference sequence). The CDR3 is CASSLALGKNTEAFF. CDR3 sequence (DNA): TGTGCCAGCAGCTTAGCCCTGGGAAAGAACACTGAAGCTTTCTTT.

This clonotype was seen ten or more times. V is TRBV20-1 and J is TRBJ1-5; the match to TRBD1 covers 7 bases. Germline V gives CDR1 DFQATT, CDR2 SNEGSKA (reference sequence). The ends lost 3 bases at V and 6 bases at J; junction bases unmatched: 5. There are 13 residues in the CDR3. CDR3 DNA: TGCAGTGCTAGCCAGGGGGTGAGTCAGCCCCAGCATTTT. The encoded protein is CSASQGVSQPQHF.

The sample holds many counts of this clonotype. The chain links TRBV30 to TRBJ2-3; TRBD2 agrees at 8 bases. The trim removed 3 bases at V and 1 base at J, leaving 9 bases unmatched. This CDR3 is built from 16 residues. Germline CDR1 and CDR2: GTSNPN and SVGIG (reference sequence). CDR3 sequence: CAWSPGSSGRTDTQYF. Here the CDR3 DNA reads TGTGCCTGGAGCCCCGGCTCTAGCGGGCGCACAGATACGCAGTATTTT.

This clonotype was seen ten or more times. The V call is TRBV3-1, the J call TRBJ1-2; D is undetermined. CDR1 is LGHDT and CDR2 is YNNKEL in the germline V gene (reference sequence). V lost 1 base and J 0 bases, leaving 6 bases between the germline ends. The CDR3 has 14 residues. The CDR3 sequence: CASSQVRANYGYTF. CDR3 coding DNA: TGTGCCAGCAGCCAAGTTAGGGCTAACTATGGCTACACCTTC.

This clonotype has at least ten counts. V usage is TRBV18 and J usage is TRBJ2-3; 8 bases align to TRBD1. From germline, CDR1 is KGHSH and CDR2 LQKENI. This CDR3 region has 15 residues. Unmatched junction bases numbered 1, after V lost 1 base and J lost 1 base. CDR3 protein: CASSPQGQGTDTQYF. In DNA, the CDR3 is TGTGCCAGCTCACCACAGGGACAGGGCACAGATACGCAGTATTTT.

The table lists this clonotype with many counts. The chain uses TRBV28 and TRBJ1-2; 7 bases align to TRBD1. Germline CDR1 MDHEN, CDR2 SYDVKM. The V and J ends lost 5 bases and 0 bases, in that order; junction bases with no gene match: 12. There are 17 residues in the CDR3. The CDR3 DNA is TGTGCCAGCAGTCTTGGAACAGGGGAATGGGCTAACTATGGCTACACCTTC. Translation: CASSLGTGEWANYGYTF.

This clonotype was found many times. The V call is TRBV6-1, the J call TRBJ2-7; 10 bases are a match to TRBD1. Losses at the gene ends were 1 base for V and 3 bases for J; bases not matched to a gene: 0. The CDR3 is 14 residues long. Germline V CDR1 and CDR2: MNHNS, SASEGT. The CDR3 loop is CASSEGTGGYEQYF. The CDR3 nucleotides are TGTGCCAGCAGTGAAGGGACAGGGGGCTACGAGCAGTACTTC.

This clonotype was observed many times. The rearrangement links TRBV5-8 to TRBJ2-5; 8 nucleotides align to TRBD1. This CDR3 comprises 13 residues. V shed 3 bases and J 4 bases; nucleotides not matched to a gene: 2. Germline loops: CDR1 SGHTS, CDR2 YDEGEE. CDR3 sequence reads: CASSSDRGETQYF. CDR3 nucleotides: TGTGCCAGCAGCTCTGACAGGGGAGAGACCCAGTACTTC.

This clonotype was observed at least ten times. The CDR3 sequence: CASGDGVNTEAFF. CDR3 DNA: TGTGCCAGCGGGGACGGCGTGAACACTGAAGCTTTCTTT. The chain has TRBV6-1 and TRBJ1-1, with D tentatively TRBD1 (5 bases). CDR1 MNHNS and CDR2 SASEGT come from the germline V gene. The CDR3 extends over 13 amino acids. V was trimmed by 8 bases and J by 0 bases, leaving 10 bases between them.

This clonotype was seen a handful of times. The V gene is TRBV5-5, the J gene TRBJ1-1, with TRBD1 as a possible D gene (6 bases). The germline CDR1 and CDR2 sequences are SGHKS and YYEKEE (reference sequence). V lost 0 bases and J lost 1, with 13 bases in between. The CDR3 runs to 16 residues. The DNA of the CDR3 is TGTGCCAGCAGCTTGGGTTGGGACAAAACGAACACTGAAGCTTTCTTT. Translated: CASSLGWDKTNTEAFF. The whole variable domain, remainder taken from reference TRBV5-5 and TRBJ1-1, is DAGVTQSPTHLIKTRGQQVTLRCSPISGHKSVSWYQQVLGQGPQFIFQYYEKEERGRGNFPDRFSARQFPNYSSELNVNALLLGDSALYLCASSLGWDKTNTEAFFGQGTRLTVV.

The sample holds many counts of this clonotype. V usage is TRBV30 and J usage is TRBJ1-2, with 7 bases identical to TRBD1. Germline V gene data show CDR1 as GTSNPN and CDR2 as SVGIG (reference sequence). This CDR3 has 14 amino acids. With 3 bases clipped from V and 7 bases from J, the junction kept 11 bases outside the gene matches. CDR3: CAWRGIGGAGGYTF. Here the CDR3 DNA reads TGTGCCTGGAGGGGAATAGGGGGCGCGGGTGGCTACACCTTC.

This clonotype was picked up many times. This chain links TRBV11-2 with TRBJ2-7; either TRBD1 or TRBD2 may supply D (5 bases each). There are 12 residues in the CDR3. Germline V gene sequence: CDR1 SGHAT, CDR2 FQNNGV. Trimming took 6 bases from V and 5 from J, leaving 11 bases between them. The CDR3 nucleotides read TGTGCCAGCAGTCATGAGGGGAACGAGCAGTACTTC. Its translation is CASSHEGNEQYF.

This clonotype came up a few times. DNA of the CDR3: TGTGCCAGCATCCTCGGCGGGGTGTATGGCTACACCTTC. Residues: CASILGGVYGYTF. The J gene is TRBJ1-2, the V gene TRBV5-6, with D unresolved. The CDR3 length is 13 residues. The germline V gene encodes CDR1 SGHDT and CDR2 YYEEEE. V lost 6 bases and J lost 5, with 14 bases in between.

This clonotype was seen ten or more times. The CDR3 sequence is CASSPDGRGDTQYF. DNA of the CDR3: TGTGCCAGCTCACCAGACGGGAGGGGAGATACGCAGTATTTT. V usage is TRBV18 and J usage is TRBJ2-3; 8 positions match TRBD2. This CDR3 is built from 14 residues. V shed 2 bases and J 5 bases; nucleotides not matched to a gene: 3. Germline values: CDR1 KGHSH, CDR2 LQKENI.

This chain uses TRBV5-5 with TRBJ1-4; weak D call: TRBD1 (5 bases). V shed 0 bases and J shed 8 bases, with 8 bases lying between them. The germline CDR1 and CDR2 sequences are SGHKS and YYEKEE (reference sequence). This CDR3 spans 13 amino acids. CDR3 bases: TGTGCCAGCAGCTTGGGAGGGGCAGAAAAACTGTTTTTT. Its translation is CASSLGGAEKLFF.

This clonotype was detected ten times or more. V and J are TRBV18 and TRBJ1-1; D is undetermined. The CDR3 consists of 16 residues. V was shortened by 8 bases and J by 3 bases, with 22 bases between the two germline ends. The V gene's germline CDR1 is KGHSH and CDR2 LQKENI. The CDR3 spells CASPHQTFFGDTEAFF. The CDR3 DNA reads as TGTGCCAGCCCTCACCAGACATTCTTTGGGGACACTGAAGCTTTCTTT.

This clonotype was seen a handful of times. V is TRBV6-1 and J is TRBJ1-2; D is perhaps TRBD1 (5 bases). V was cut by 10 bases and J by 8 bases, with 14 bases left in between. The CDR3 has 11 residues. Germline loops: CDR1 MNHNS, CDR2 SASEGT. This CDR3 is CAIPGGGGYTF. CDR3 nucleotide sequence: TGTGCCATCCCGGGGGGGGGAGGCTACACCTTC.

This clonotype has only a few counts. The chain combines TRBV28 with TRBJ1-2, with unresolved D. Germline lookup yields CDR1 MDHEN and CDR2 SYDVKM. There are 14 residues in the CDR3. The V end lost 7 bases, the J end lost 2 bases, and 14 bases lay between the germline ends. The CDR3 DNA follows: TGTGCCAGCAAGAGGAACAGCCTAAACTATGGCTACACCTTC. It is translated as CASKRNSLNYGYTF.

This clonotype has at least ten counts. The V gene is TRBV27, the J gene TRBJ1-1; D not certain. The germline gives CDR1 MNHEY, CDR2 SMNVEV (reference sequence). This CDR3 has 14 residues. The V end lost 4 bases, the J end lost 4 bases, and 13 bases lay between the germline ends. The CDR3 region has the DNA TGTGCCAGCAGTTCCCAGACTAGACTCACTGAAGCTTTCTTT. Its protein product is CASSSQTRLTEAFF.

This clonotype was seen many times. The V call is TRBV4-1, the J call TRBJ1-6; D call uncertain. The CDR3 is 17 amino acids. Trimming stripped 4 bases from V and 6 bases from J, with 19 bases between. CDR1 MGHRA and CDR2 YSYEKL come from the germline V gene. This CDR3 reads CASSLLKLGLFNSPLHF. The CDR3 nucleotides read TGCGCCAGCAGCCTCCTAAAGTTAGGGCTCTTTAATTCACCCCTCCACTTT.

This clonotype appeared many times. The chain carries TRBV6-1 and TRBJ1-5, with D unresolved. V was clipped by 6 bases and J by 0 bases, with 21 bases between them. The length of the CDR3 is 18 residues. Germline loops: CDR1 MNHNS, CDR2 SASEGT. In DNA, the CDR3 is TGTGCCAGCAGCCAGTCAAGTCCGGCAGGCTATAGCAATCAGCCCCAGCATTTT. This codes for CASSQSSPAGYSNQPQHF.

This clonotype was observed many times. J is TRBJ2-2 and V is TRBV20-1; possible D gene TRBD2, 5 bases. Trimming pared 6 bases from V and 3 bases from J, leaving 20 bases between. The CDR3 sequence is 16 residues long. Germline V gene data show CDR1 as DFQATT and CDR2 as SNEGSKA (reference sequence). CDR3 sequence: CSATKSRDRYTGELFF. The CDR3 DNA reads TGCAGTGCAACTAAATCCCGGGATAGATACACCGGGGAGCTGTTTTTT.

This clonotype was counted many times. CDR3 amino acids: CASSEDSHSGANVLTF. The DNA of the CDR3 is TGTGCCAGCAGTGAGGACAGTCACTCTGGGGCCAACGTCCTGACTTTC. This chain uses TRBV25-1 with TRBJ2-6; tentatively, D is TRBD1 (6 bases). The CDR3 has 16 amino acids. Looked up from germline, CDR1 is MGHDK and CDR2 is SYGVNS. V shed 3 bases and J shed 0 bases, with 9 bases lying between them.

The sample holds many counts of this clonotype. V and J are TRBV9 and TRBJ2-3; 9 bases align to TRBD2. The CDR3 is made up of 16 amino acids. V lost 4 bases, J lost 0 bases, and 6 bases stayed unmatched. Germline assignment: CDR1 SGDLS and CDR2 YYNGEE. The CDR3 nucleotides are TGTGCCAGCAGCTCGACTAGCGGAGCTAGCACAGATACGCAGTATTTT. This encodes CASSSTSGASTDTQYF.

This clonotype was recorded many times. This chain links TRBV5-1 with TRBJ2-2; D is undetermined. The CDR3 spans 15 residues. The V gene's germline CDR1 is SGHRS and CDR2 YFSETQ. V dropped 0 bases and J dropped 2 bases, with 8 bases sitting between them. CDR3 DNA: TGCGCCAGCAGCTTGGCCCAGGCCAACACCGGGGAGCTGTTTTTT. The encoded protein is CASSLAQANTGELFF.

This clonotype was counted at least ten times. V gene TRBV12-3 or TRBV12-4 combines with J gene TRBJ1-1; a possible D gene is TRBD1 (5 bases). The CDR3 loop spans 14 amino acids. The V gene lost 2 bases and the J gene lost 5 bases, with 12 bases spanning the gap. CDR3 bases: TGTGCCAGCAGTTTACCGGGGCGATGGACTGAAGCTTTCTTT. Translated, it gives CASSLPGRWTEAFF.

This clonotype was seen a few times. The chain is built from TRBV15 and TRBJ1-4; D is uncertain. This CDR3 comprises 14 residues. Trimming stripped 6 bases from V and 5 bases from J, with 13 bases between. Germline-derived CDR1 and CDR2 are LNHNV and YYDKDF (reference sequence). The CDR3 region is CATSLVGMNEKLFF. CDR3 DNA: TGTGCCACCAGTCTAGTCGGAATGAATGAAAAACTGTTTTTT.